These 30 T cell receptor beta chains were all obtained from the same sample, sequenced in a study of T cell responses to AZD1222 COVID-19 vaccine. The assay was immunoSEQ multiplex PCR, and TCRdb's table has in-frame clones only and misses some. Here the sample spans about 79,000 clones, 92% being singletons. The source material was peripheral blood, sampled on day 0 of MenACWY control vaccination. The receptors stem from an adult in good health.

The J gene is TRBJ2-1, the V gene TRBV24-1; TRBD1 is a possible D gene (8 bases). The length of the CDR3 is 17 residues. Germline lookup yields CDR1 KGHDR and CDR2 SFDVKD. The germline V and J ends were trimmed by 3 bases and 9 bases, with 23 bases remaining between them. CDR3 bases: TGTGCCACCAGTGATAACAGGGGGACTACTCCCCTTGGTGAGCAGTTCTTC. Amino acid sequence: CATSDNRGTTPLGEQFF.

CDR3 region: CASSPNQPQHF. The CDR3 bases are TGTGCCAGCAGTCCCAATCAGCCCCAGCATTTT. The J gene is TRBJ1-5, the V gene TRBV28, with unresolved D. The V end lost 5 bases, the J end lost 3 bases, and 2 bases lay between the germline ends. Germline loops: CDR1 MDHEN, CDR2 SYDVKM. This CDR3 region has 11 residues. The variable domain in full, with the rest retrieved from reference TRBV28 and TRBJ1-5, is DVKVTQSSRYLVKRTGEKVFLECVQDMDHENMFWYRQDPGLGLRLIYFSYDVKMKEKGDIPEGYSVSREKKERFSLILESASTNQTSMYLCASSPNQPQHFGDGTRLSIL.

CDR3 DNA sequence: TGTGCCAGCAGTTTAAGTATGGGAACAGGGACCTACGAGCAGTACTTC. Translated, it gives CASSLSMGTGTYEQYF. The gene calls are TRBV28 and TRBJ2-7; D perhaps matches TRBD1 (6 bases). V shed 2 bases and J shed 2 bases, with 16 bases lying between them. Germline V CDR1 and CDR2: MDHEN, SYDVKM. The CDR3 extends over 16 amino acids.

The rearrangement joins TRBV4-3 to TRBJ1-2; weak D call: TRBD1 (6 bases). Trimming took 4 bases from V and 5 from J, leaving 17 bases between them. The CDR3 extends over 15 amino acids. Germline V gene sequence: CDR1 LGHNA, CDR2 YSLEER. The CDR3, as DNA: TGCGCCAGCAGCCGCGATACCTGGGGGGCGTATGGCTACACCTTC. Its protein product is CASSRDTWGAYGYTF.

This chain links TRBV4-3 with TRBJ2-3; 11 bases fit TRBD2. The ends lost 3 bases at V and 5 bases at J; junction bases unmatched: 13. The CDR3 covers 18 residues. The germline gives CDR1 LGHNA, CDR2 YSLEER. The CDR3 loop reads CASSHYTASGGFVDTQYF. The CDR3 DNA reads TGCGCCAGCAGCCATTACACGGCTAGCGGGGGGTTTGTAGATACGCAGTATTTT.

The J gene is TRBJ1-3, the V gene TRBV11-2; tentatively, D is TRBD1 (6 bases). The V gene's germline CDR1 is SGHAT and CDR2 FQNNGV. V lost 5 bases, J lost 6 bases, and 17 bases lay in between. The CDR3 loop spans 15 amino acids. The CDR3 loop reads CASSRAGTRENTIYF. The CDR3 nucleotides read TGTGCCAGCAGCAGAGCCGGGACAAGAGAAAACACCATATATTTT.

The rearrangement uses TRBV19 and TRBJ2-7; 7 nucleotides match TRBD1. The CDR3 loop spans 13 amino acids. V was clipped by 8 bases and J by 2 bases; unmatched bases: 6. Looked up from germline, CDR1 is LNHDA and CDR2 is SQIVND (reference sequence). CDR3 in amino acids: CASGDQGAYEQYF. DNA for the CDR3: TGTGCCAGTGGAGACCAGGGGGCCTACGAGCAGTACTTC.

This clone was seen a single time. The chain couples TRBV5-8 to TRBJ2-5; TRBD1 agrees at 8 bases. Germline V gene lookup returns CDR1 SGHTS and CDR2 YDEGEE. The trim removed 7 bases at V and 4 bases at J, leaving 12 bases unmatched. This CDR3 spans 15 amino acids. CDR3 bases: TGTGCCAGCGGACGGAGGACAGGGAGGTCAGAGACCCAGTACTTC. It is translated as CASGRRTGRSETQYF.

The V call is TRBV18, the J call TRBJ2-7; D gene ambiguous. The CDR3 sequence is 15 residues long. Germline CDR1 is KGHSH and CDR2 is LQKENI. Deletions cut 1 base from V and 1 base from J, with 11 bases between. CDR3 sequence (DNA): TGTGCCAGCTCACCACTCCAGGAAAGATCCTACGAGCAGTACTTC. Translating it yields CASSPLQERSYEQYF.

This rearrangement joins TRBV7-8 to TRBJ1-2; D is unclear. The CDR3 extends over 15 amino acids. The V and J ends lost 1 base and 8 bases respectively, with 17 bases between them. Germline V gene data show CDR1 as SGHVS and CDR2 as FQNEAQ. The CDR3 sequence is CASSLVPKGVTGYTF. The CDR3 nucleotides are TGTGCCAGCAGCTTAGTCCCGAAGGGAGTGACCGGCTACACCTTC.

This chain links TRBV2 with TRBJ1-5, with D possibly matching TRBD1 (5 bases). Germline CDR1 SNHLY, CDR2 FYNNEI. Trimming removed 0 bases from V and 9 bases from J, with 15 bases in between. The CDR3 consists of 15 residues. In DNA form, the CDR3 reads TGTGCCAGCAGTGAAGCTGGGGGACCGCCCTCGCCCCAGCATTTT. Its translation is CASSEAGGPPSPQHF.

This rearrangement joins TRBV7-3 to TRBJ1-1; no clear D gene. The CDR3 length is 13 residues. CDR1 and CDR2 (germline): SGHTA, FQGTGA. Trimming removed 2 bases at V and 4 bases at J, with 8 bases between. The CDR3 region is CASSLDSVTEAFF. DNA for the CDR3: TGTGCCAGCAGCTTAGACTCGGTCACTGAAGCTTTCTTT.

V usage is TRBV5-1 and J usage is TRBJ2-5; 10 nucleotides align to TRBD1. Germline CDR1 and CDR2: SGHRS and YFSETQ. The CDR3 contains 15 residues. J gave up 5 bases and V 2 bases, and 6 bases lay outside the gene matches. CDR3 bases: TGCGCCAGCAGCTTAGGGGACAGGGGCTTGGAGACCCAGTACTTC. It specifies CASSLGDRGLETQYF.

The chain is built from TRBV9 and TRBJ2-3, with 9 bases aligning to TRBD2. Germline loops: CDR1 SGDLS, CDR2 YYNGEE. This CDR3 comprises 16 residues. J gave up 6 bases and V 0 bases, and 8 bases lay outside the gene matches. In DNA form, the CDR3 reads TGTGCCAGCAGCGTAGGTCGTAGCGGGGGCCGGGATACGCAGTATTTT. As protein: CASSVGRSGGRDTQYF.

This clone was observed a single time. CDR3 region: CASSLFRNEQYF. CDR3 DNA: TGTGCCAGCAGTTTGTTTAGGAACGAGCAGTACTTC. The V and J genes are TRBV28 and TRBJ2-7, with D hard to call. V gave up 3 bases and J gave up 5 bases, with 8 bases separating them. This CDR3 spans 12 amino acids. Germline V gene sequence: CDR1 MDHEN, CDR2 SYDVKM.

This clone came up once. The chain links TRBV20-1 to TRBJ2-1, with TRBD2 identical over 7 bases. This CDR3 is 16 amino acids long. The germline V gene has CDR1 DFQATT and CDR2 SNEGSKA (reference sequence). V shed 3 bases and J 2 bases; nucleotides not matched to a gene: 10. CDR3 coding DNA: TGCAGTGCTAGTCTTCCGGGAGGAGTCCCCTACAATGAGCAGTTCTTC. Its protein is CSASLPGGVPYNEQFF.

Only one count was recorded for this clone. The chain carries TRBV5-6 and TRBJ2-3; 9 nucleotides match TRBD1. V trimming: 4 bases; J trimming: 2 bases; junction bases outside the gene matches: 5. Germline V CDR1 and CDR2: SGHDT, YYEEEE. CDR3 size: 15 residues. The CDR3: CASSTGTGITDTQYF. CDR3 bases: TGTGCCAGCAGCACCGGGACAGGGATCACAGATACGCAGTATTTT.

The rearrangement links TRBV4-1 to TRBJ1-4; TRBD1 agrees at 9 bases. This CDR3 has 16 residues. CDR1 is MGHRA, CDR2 YSYEKL, per germline. Losses at the gene ends were 3 bases for V and 4 bases for J; bases not matched to a gene: 6. This CDR3 is CASSQEGQGSNEKLFF. CDR3 DNA: TGCGCCAGCAGCCAGGAGGGACAGGGAAGTAATGAAAAACTGTTTTTT.

The genes are TRBV5-8 and TRBJ2-1; D is undetermined. Deletions cut 4 bases from V and 9 bases from J, with 14 bases between. Germline V lookup: CDR1 SGHTS, CDR2 YDEGEE. The CDR3 runs 13 residues. The CDR3 is CASSPVSAGEQFF. As DNA, the CDR3 is TGTGCCAGCAGCCCCGTGTCGGCCGGTGAGCAGTTCTTC.

Of note for this clone: A junction end diverges from the germline sequence, so it may reflect a read error. This rearrangement joins TRBV7-7 to TRBJ2-7; 9 bases agree with TRBD2. Germline V lookup: CDR1 SSHAT, CDR2 FNYEAQ (reference sequence). The CDR3 extends over 13 amino acids. CDR3 sequence (DNA): TGTGCTAGCAGCTTAGTAGCGGGAGATGAGCAGTACTTC. This translates into CASSLVAGDEQYF.

V usage is TRBV2 and J usage is TRBJ2-1; tentative D call: TRBD2 (5 bases). V was shortened by 5 bases and J by 4 bases, with 9 bases between the two germline ends. CDR3 length: 13 residues. Germline CDR1 SNHLY, CDR2 FYNNEI. CDR3 in amino acids: CASSSGTYNEQFF. The CDR3 DNA reads TGTGCCAGCAGTAGCGGCACATACAATGAGCAGTTCTTC.

V is TRBV7-2 and J is TRBJ2-1, with TRBD1 matching over 9 bases. CDR3 length equals 15 residues. CDR1 and CDR2 (germline): SGHTA, FQGNSA. Germline trimming cut 6 bases from V and 7 bases from J; bases unmatched to any gene: 10. The CDR3 DNA sequence: TGTGCCAGCAGTCGCTCGGGACAGGGTACGAATGAGCAGTTCTTC. It translates to CASSRSGQGTNEQFF.

The chain links TRBV19 to TRBJ2-3, with 8 bases identical to TRBD2. V trimming: 5 bases; J trimming: 1 base; junction bases outside the gene matches: 5. Per the germline V gene, CDR1 is LNHDA and CDR2 is SQIVND (reference sequence). The CDR3 is 15 residues long. The CDR3 nucleotides read TGTGCCAGTAGTGGTAGCGGGGTCCGCACAGATACGCAGTATTTT. Protein sequence: CASSGSGVRTDTQYF.

The CDR3 reads CASSLLVFNEQFF. The CDR3 DNA follows: TGTGCCAGCAGTCTACTAGTTTTCAATGAGCAGTTCTTC. The chain uses TRBV28 and TRBJ2-1; D may be TRBD2 (5 bases). Germline V gene lookup returns CDR1 MDHEN and CDR2 SYDVKM. The V end lost 5 bases, the J end lost 6 bases, and 11 bases lay between the germline ends. This CDR3 spans 13 amino acids.

This chain connects TRBV5-4 to TRBJ1-1; unclear D gene. The CDR3 extends over 12 amino acids. CDR1 SGHNT and CDR2 YYREEE come from the germline V gene (reference sequence). V lost 4 bases and J 0 bases, leaving 4 bases between the germline ends. CDR3 in amino acids: CASSTMNTEAFF. The CDR3 DNA reads TGTGCCAGCAGCACTATGAACACTGAAGCTTTCTTT.

The CDR3 nucleotides are TGTGCCAGCAGCTTACTCGGGGGAAGGAACACTGAAGCTTTCTTT. Translated: CASSLLGGRNTEAFF. The chain recombines TRBV7-3 with TRBJ1-1; maybe TRBD1 (5 bases). In germline, CDR1 is SGHTA, CDR2 FQGTGA. This CDR3 comprises 15 residues. V lost 2 bases and J 1 base, leaving 11 bases between the germline ends.

This chain connects TRBV28 to TRBJ2-7, with 9 bases identical to TRBD1. CDR3 length equals 13 residues. The J segment lost 6 bases and the V segment lost 6 bases, leaving 6 bases of the junction unmatched. CDR1 MDHEN and CDR2 SYDVKM come from the germline V gene. The DNA for the CDR3 is TGTGCCAGCAGGCCCGGACAGGGGTTCGAGCAGTACTTC. This translates into CASRPGQGFEQYF.

The chain recombines TRBV14 with TRBJ2-3; D unclear. The V and J ends lost 5 bases and 2 bases respectively, with 2 bases between them. This CDR3 has 11 amino acids. The germline CDR1 and CDR2 sequences are SGHDN and FVKESK. CDR3 residues: CASSSTDTQYF. The DNA of the CDR3 is TGTGCCAGCAGCTCCACAGATACGCAGTATTTT.

This chain uses TRBV6-5 with TRBJ2-7; D tentatively reads TRBD1 or TRBD2 (5 bases each). The V end lost 7 bases, the J end lost 1 base, and 17 bases lay between the germline ends. The CDR3 runs to 15 residues. The germline gives CDR1 MNHEY, CDR2 SVGAGI. The CDR3 region is CASNEGWGSSYEQYF. In nucleotides, the CDR3 is TGTGCCAGCAACGAAGGTTGGGGGTCTTCCTACGAGCAGTACTTC.

This chain joins TRBV5-4 and TRBJ2-5; weak D call: TRBD2 (6 bases). The germline V gene encodes CDR1 SGHNT and CDR2 YYREEE (reference sequence). CDR3 length: 13 residues. Deletions cut 4 bases from V and 5 bases from J, with 12 bases between. The CDR3 bases are TGTGCCAGCAGCGGGGGGAACTCCGAGACCCAGTACTTC. Translated: CASSGGNSETQYF.